This TCR beta chain was captured by sequencing in a study of CD8 T cells in ankylosing spondylitis. In this sample, this clonotype turned up a few times. The CDR3 has 13 residues. V gave up 0 bases and J gave up 3 bases, with 6 bases separating them. Germline V gene data show CDR1 as SGHDT and CDR2 as YYEEEE. As the method for making TCR beta libraries, quantitative 5'-RACE with molecular barcodes was used. TCRdb called the 5' RACE reads again in MiXCR, with one record for every CDR3 protein. The sample contains over 25,000 distinct CDR3 sequences, around 14% of which appear only once. The chain employs TRBV5-6 and TRBJ1-1, with TRBD1 as a possible D gene (6 bases). The sequenced sample was blood. The origin of this receptor is a male donor with ankylosing spondylitis or in good health (not recorded which). The CDR3 spells CASSLDRDTEAFF. The CDR3 nucleotides are TGTGCCAGCAGCTTGGACAGGGACACTGAAGCTTTCTTT.